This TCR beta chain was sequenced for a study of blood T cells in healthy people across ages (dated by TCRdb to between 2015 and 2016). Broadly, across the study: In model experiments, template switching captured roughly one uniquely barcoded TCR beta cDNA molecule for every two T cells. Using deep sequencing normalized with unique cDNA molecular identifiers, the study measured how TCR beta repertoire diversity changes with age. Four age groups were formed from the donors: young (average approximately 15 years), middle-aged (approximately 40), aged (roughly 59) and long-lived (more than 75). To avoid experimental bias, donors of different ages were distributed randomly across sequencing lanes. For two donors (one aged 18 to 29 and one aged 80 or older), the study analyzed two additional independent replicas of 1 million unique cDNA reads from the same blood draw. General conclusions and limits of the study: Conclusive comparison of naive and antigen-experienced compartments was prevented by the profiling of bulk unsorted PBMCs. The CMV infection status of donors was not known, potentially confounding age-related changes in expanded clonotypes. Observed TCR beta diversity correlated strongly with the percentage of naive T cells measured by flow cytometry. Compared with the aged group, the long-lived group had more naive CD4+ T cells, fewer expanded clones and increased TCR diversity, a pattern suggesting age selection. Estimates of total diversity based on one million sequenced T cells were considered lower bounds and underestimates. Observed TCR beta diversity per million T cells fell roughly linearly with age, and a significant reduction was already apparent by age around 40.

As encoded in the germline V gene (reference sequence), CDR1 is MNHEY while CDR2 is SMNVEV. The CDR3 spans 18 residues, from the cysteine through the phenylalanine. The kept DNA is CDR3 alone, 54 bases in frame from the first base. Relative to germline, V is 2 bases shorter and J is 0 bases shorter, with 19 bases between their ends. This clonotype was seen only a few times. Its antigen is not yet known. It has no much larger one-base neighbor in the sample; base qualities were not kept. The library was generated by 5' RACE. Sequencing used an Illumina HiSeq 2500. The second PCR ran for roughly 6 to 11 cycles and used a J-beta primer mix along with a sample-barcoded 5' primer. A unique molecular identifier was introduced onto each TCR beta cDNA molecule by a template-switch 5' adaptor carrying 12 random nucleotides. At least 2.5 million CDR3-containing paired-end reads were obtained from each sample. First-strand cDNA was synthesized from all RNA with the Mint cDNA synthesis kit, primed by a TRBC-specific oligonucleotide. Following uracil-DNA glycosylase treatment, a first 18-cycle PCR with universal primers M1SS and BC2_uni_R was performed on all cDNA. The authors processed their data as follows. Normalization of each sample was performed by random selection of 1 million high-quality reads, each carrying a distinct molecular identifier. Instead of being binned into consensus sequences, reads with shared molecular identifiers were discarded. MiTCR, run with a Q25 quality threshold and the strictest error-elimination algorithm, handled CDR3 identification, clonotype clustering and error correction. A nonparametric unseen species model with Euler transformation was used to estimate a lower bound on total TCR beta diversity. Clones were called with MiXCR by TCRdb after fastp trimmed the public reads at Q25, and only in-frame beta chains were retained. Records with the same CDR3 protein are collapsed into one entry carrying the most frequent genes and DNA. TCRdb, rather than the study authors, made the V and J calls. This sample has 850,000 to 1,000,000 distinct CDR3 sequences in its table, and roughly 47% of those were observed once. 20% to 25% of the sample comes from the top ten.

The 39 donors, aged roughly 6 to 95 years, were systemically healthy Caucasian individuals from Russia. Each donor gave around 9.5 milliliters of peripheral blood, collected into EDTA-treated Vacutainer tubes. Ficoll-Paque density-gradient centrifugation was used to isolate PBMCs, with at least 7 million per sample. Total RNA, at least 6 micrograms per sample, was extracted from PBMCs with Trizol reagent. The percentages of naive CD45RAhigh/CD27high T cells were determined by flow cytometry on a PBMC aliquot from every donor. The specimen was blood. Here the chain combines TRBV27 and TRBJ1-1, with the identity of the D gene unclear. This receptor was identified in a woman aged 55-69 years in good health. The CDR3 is CASSLRLRPGDMNTEAFF. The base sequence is TGTGCCAGCAGTTTAAGGTTAAGGCCAGGCGACATGAACACTGAAGCTTTCTTT.